This record concerns one TCR beta chain sequence. The data were taken from a study of blood T cell repertoires in COVID-19. For the study at large: Researchers got acute and convalescent COVID-19 samples from the United States, Italy and Spain. PBMCs, B-cell-depleted T cells, or T cells provided the cDNA or gDNA that made up the material.

The CDR3 length is 13 residues. V dropped 5 bases and J dropped 4 bases, with 11 bases sitting between them. CDR1 is LNHDA, CDR2 SQIVND, per germline (reference sequence). In the original workflow: Reference gene primer amplification gave nucleated cell count estimates. Repertoires were generated with immunoSEQ multiplex PCR, while TCRdb's copy carries only in-frame clones and drops some. That table gives V, J and clone size, and the DNA gave D and trimming. The table has about 380,000 clones, about 85% seen once. The sequencing input was peripheral blood. The chain carries TRBV19 and TRBJ1-1, with D unclear. This TCR was sampled from a young woman with acute or convalescent COVID-19. CDR3 DNA: TGTGCCAGTAGTCTCAGCGGTCCCACTGAAGCTTTCTTT. Its protein product is CASSLSGPTEAFF.